These 24 T cell receptor beta chains were all obtained from the same sample, sequenced in a study of blood T cell repertoires in COVID-19. The repertoire was sequenced with immunoSEQ multiplex PCR; TCRdb's copy has only in-frame clones and lacks some. This table has about 120,000 clones, 70% to 90% appearing once. The sequencing sample was made of peripheral blood. These receptors were obtained from a human donor in a cohort sampled during active COVID-19.

This clone appeared a single time. The chain's CDR3 is CASSYSGVWTEAFF. The CDR3 bases are TGTGCCAGCAGTTACTCAGGGGTGTGGACTGAAGCTTTCTTT. The chain is built from TRBV6-5 and TRBJ1-1, with a weak D call TRBD1 (5 bases). The length of the CDR3 is 14 residues. V was shortened by 0 bases and J by 5 bases, with 10 bases between the two germline ends. Germline V CDR1 and CDR2: MNHEY, SVGAGI.

The chain couples TRBV6-1 to TRBJ2-1, with a possible D match to TRBD2 (6 bases). Trimming left V 2 bases short and J 4 bases short, with 18 bases between. The CDR3 is 17 residues long. Germline V gene lookup returns CDR1 MNHNS and CDR2 SASEGT. The CDR3, as DNA: TGTGCCAGCAGTGAATTTCTGTCCTTCGGGGGTTACAATGAGCAGTTCTTC. It yields the protein CASSEFLSFGGYNEQFF.

This chain connects TRBV5-6 to TRBJ1-6; D may be TRBD1 (6 bases). Germline V gene sequence: CDR1 SGHDT, CDR2 YYEEEE. The V and J ends lost 4 bases and 0 bases respectively, with 11 bases between them. The CDR3 length is 16 residues. The CDR3 region is CASSTDSSSYNSPLHF. The CDR3 coding sequence is TGTGCCAGCAGCACGGACAGTAGCTCCTATAATTCACCCCTCCACTTT.

J is TRBJ1-2 and V is TRBV5-1; no clear D gene. Germline V gives CDR1 SGHRS, CDR2 YFSETQ. Deletions cut 5 bases from V and 4 bases from J, with 18 bases between. The CDR3 runs to 15 residues. CDR3: CASSSNGRISYGYTF. The CDR3 DNA is TGCGCCAGCAGTTCAAATGGCAGAATAAGCTATGGCTACACCTTC.

J is TRBJ1-4 and V is TRBV5-6; no firm D call. The CDR3 runs to 14 residues. V lost 4 bases to trimming and J lost 0 bases, with 7 bases between them. The germline CDR1 and CDR2 sequences are SGHDT and YYEEEE. CDR3 protein: CASSRPTTNEKLFF. The CDR3 DNA reads as TGTGCCAGCAGCCGCCCTACAACTAATGAAAAACTGTTTTTT.

The chain is built from TRBV21-1 and TRBJ2-1; the DNA was not used to check the table's D call, TRBD1. TRBV21-1 is flagged as a pseudogene. This CDR3 has 15 amino acids. The CDR3 region is CASTDPDRDPVEQFF. The CDR3 DNA follows: TGTGCCAGCACCGACCCCGACAGGGATCCGGTAGAGCAGTTCTTC.

The CDR3 DNA follows: TGTGCCAGCAATCGCATGACAGGGTATGGTGGGGCCAACGTCCTGACTTTC. It translates to CASNRMTGYGGANVLTF. This rearrangement joins TRBV2 to TRBJ2-6, with 7 nucleotides matching TRBD1. The V segment lost 7 bases and the J segment 3 bases; nucleotides outside the gene matches: 12. The CDR3 sequence is 17 residues long. Germline lookup yields CDR1 SNHLY and CDR2 FYNNEI. The full variable domain, with the rest looked up from reference TRBV2 and TRBJ2-6, is EPEVTQTPSHQVTQMGQEVILRCVPISNHLYFYWYRQILGQKVEFLVSFYNNEISEKSEIFDDQFSVERPDGSNFTLKIRSTKLEDSAMYFCASNRMTGYGGANVLTFGAGSRLTVL.

The chain uses TRBV27 and TRBJ2-1, with 9 positions matching TRBD1. The trim removed 6 bases at V and 3 bases at J, leaving 3 bases unmatched. CDR3 length: 14 amino acids. Germline V CDR1 and CDR2: MNHEY, SMNVEV (reference sequence). The CDR3 is CASRGQGFYNEQFF. The CDR3 DNA follows: TGTGCCAGCAGAGGACAGGGGTTCTACAATGAGCAGTTCTTC.

This chain connects TRBV6-6 to TRBJ1-1; 7 bases map to TRBD1. The germline CDR1 and CDR2 sequences are MNHNY and SVGAGI (reference sequence). V dropped 6 bases and J dropped 6; count of bases not matched to a gene: 7. The CDR3 length is 13 residues. The CDR3 here is CASRPPGGPEAFF. CDR3 in DNA: TGTGCCAGCAGGCCCCCAGGGGGTCCTGAAGCTTTCTTT.

This clone was observed once. This chain uses TRBV28 with TRBJ2-6, with D maybe TRBD2 (5 bases). Germline V CDR1 and CDR2: MDHEN, SYDVKM. The CDR3 has 14 residues. V was trimmed by 7 bases and J by 1 base, leaving 8 bases between them. The CDR3, as DNA: TGTGCCAGCAACCGCGGGTCTGGGGCCAACGTCCTGACTTTC. Residues: CASNRGSGANVLTF.

The V call is TRBV19, the J call TRBJ1-1, with no clear D. Germline assignment: CDR1 LNHDA and CDR2 SQIVND (reference sequence). V dropped 7 bases and J dropped 7 bases, with 13 bases sitting between them. The CDR3 sequence is 12 residues long. CDR3 sequence: CASTTFPGEAFF. As DNA, the CDR3 is TGTGCCAGTACCACCTTCCCGGGTGAAGCTTTCTTT. Looking up the rest from reference TRBV19 and TRBJ1-1 gives the full variable domain: DGGITQSPKYLFRKEGQNVTLSCEQNLNHDAMYWYRQDPGQGLRLIYYSQIVNDFQKGDIAEGYSVSREKKESFPLTVTSAQKNPTAFYLCASTTFPGEAFFGQGTRLTVV.

The rearrangement links TRBV9 to TRBJ2-5; D ambiguous. The germline gives CDR1 SGDLS, CDR2 YYNGEE. The CDR3 totals 14 residues. The V gene lost 3 bases and the J gene lost 7 bases, with 16 bases spanning the gap. As DNA, the CDR3 is TGTGCCAGCAGCGCCCAGGCGACCGCCCCGACCCAGTACTTC. Its protein is CASSAQATAPTQYF.

The chain uses TRBV5-4 and TRBJ2-1; 8 bases match TRBD1. V shed 6 bases, J shed 6 bases, and the junction held 8 bases outside the gene matches. The CDR3 is 14 amino acids. The V gene's germline CDR1 is SGHNT and CDR2 YYREEE (reference sequence). The CDR3 DNA reads TGTGCCAGCACCAACCAGGGGGCGGGCAATGAGCAGTTCTTC. Protein: CASTNQGAGNEQFF.

This chain connects TRBV7-2 to TRBJ2-7; 9 nucleotides match TRBD1. The CDR3 extends over 16 amino acids. Per the germline V gene, CDR1 is SGHTA and CDR2 is FQGNSA. Trimming at V came to 5 bases and at J to 3 bases, leaving 11 bases not matched to a gene. The CDR3 region is CASSPRPGQGFYEQYF. The CDR3 bases are TGTGCCAGCAGCCCCCGCCCGGGACAGGGATTCTACGAGCAGTACTTC.

V is TRBV4-1 and J is TRBJ2-3, with 10 bases lining up with TRBD2. The CDR3 consists of 17 residues. The germline gives CDR1 MGHRA, CDR2 YSYEKL. The J segment lost 3 bases and the V segment lost 3 bases, leaving 9 bases of the junction unmatched. CDR3 sequence: CASSQQSGRAWTDTQYF. DNA for the CDR3: TGCGCCAGCAGCCAGCAAAGCGGGAGGGCCTGGACAGATACGCAGTATTTT.

This chain links TRBV5-4 with TRBJ2-1; 7 bases match TRBD2. Germline V lookup: CDR1 SGHNT, CDR2 YYREEE (reference sequence). This CDR3 is 16 amino acids long. Trimming cost V 0 bases and J 5 bases; bases outside gene matches: 8. In DNA, the CDR3 is TGTGCCAGCAGCTTGGCCACCGGGAGGAAGGACAATGAGCAGTTCTTC. Residues: CASSLATGRKDNEQFF.

The chain is built from TRBV15 and TRBJ2-2; the D is unclear. Germline values: CDR1 LNHNV, CDR2 YYDKDF (reference sequence). The ends were cut back, 1 base at V and 8 bases at J, with 5 bases in the middle. The CDR3 consists of 12 residues. CDR3 protein: CATSRAQGELFF. The CDR3 DNA sequence: TGTGCCACCAGCAGAGCACAAGGGGAGCTGTTTTTT.

The chain employs TRBV29-1 and TRBJ1-1, with 7 nucleotides matching TRBD1. The ends lost 8 bases at V and 4 bases at J; junction bases unmatched: 10. Germline assignment: CDR1 SQVTM and CDR2 ANQGSEA. The CDR3 spans 13 residues. CDR3 bases: TGCAGCTCTTGGCAGGGGGTAAGCACTGAAGCTTTCTTT. This codes for CSSWQGVSTEAFF.

V is TRBV2 and J is TRBJ2-5; TRBD2 matches at 8 bases. Trimming took 6 bases from V and 5 from J; bases not matched to a gene: 17. CDR3 size: 17 residues. Germline V lookup: CDR1 SNHLY, CDR2 FYNNEI. This chain's CDR3 is CASRNGASGPSGETQYF. In DNA form, the CDR3 reads TGTGCCAGCAGGAACGGGGCTAGCGGGCCCTCGGGGGAGACCCAGTACTTC.

V and J are TRBV4-1 and TRBJ2-7; 7 positions match TRBD1. With 2 bases clipped from V and 9 bases from J, the junction kept 13 bases outside the gene matches. The CDR3 loop spans 15 amino acids. CDR1 MGHRA and CDR2 YSYEKL come from the germline V gene. CDR3 sequence reads: CASSQTDRVGLGQYF. The CDR3 nucleotides are TGCGCCAGCAGCCAAACCGACAGGGTGGGCTTAGGGCAGTACTTC.

The chain is built from TRBV24-1 and TRBJ2-1; D is possibly TRBD2 (5 bases). Germline CDR1 reads KGHDR; CDR2 reads SFDVKD. CDR3 length equals 17 residues. V was pared by 1 base and J by 2 bases, with 14 bases between. CDR3 sequence (DNA): TGTGCCACCAGTGATTTAAGCGGCGCCGGCCCCTACAATGAGCAGTTCTTC. As protein: CATSDLSGAGPYNEQFF.

The chain combines TRBV28 with TRBJ1-5, with D uncertain. Trimming pared 7 bases from V and 9 bases from J, leaving 10 bases between. Germline V lookup: CDR1 MDHEN, CDR2 SYDVKM. The CDR3 has 11 amino acids. The CDR3 region has the DNA TGTGCCAGCACCCACCGAGGGCCCCAGCATTTT. Encoded protein: CASTHRGPQHF.

In regard to this clone: Within the sample, other DNA sequences also encode this same CDR3. The CDR3 region is CASSRNSRGRGNEQFF. Written as DNA, the CDR3 is TGTGCCAGCAGCCGTAATTCCAGGGGGCGCGGGAATGAGCAGTTCTTC. The V call is TRBV7-9, the J call TRBJ2-1; TRBD1 aligns across 8 bases. Germline V gene data show CDR1 as SEHNR and CDR2 as FQNEAQ (reference sequence). Trimming at V came to 5 bases and at J to 7 bases, leaving 13 bases not matched to a gene. There are 16 residues in the CDR3.

The chain combines TRBV2 with TRBJ2-7; the D gene is possibly TRBD2 (6 bases). From germline, CDR1 is SNHLY and CDR2 FYNNEI. The length of the CDR3 is 15 residues. The V gene lost 4 bases and the J gene lost 6 bases, with 19 bases spanning the gap. CDR3 sequence: CASSGEVGIPSEQYF. Here the CDR3 DNA reads TGTGCCAGCAGTGGGGAGGTAGGGATACCAAGCGAGCAGTACTTC.